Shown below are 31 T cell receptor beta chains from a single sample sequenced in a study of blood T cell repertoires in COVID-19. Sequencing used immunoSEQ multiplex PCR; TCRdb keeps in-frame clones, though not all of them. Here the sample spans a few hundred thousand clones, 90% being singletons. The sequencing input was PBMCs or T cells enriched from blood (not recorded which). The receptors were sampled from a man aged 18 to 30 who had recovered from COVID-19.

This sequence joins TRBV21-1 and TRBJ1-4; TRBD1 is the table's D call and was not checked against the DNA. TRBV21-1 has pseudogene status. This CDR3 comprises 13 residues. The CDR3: CASSPGPGEKLFF. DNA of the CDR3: TGTGCCAGCAGTCCAGGGCCTGGGGAAAAACTGTTTTTT.

The CDR3 spells CASRVPGWRDSPLHF. As DNA, the CDR3 is TGTGCCAGCAGGGTGCCGGGTTGGCGGGATTCACCCCTCCACTTT. J is TRBJ1-6 and V is TRBV6-5; D remains unclear. V dropped 6 bases and J dropped 8 bases, with 17 bases sitting between them. The germline gives CDR1 MNHEY, CDR2 SVGAGI. The CDR3 extends over 15 amino acids.

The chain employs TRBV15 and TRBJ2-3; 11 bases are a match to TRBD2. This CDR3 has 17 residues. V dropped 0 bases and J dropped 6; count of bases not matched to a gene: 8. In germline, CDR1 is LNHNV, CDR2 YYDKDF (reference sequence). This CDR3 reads CATSRDGTSGSGDTQYF. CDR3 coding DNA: TGTGCCACCAGCAGAGATGGTACTAGCGGGAGCGGGGATACGCAGTATTTT. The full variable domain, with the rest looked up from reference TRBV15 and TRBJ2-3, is DAMVIQNPRYQVTQFGKPVTLSCSQTLNHNVMYWYQQKSSQAPKLLFHYYDKDFNNEADTPDNFQSRRPNTSFCFLDIRSPGLGDTAMYLCATSRDGTSGSGDTQYFGPGTRLTVL.

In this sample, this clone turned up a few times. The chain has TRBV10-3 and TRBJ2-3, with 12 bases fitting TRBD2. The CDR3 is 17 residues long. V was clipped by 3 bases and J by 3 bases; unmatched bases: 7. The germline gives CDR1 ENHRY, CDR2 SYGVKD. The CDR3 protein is CAISERGLAGTTDTQYF. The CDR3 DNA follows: TGTGCCATCAGTGAAAGGGGACTAGCGGGTACAACAGATACGCAGTATTTT.

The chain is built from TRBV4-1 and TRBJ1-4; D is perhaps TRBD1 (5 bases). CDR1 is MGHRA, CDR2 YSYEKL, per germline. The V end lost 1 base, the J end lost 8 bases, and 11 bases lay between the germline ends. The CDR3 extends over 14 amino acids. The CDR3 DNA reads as TGCGCCAGCAGCCAAGTCCAGGGTTACGAAAAACTGTTTTTT. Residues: CASSQVQGYEKLFF.

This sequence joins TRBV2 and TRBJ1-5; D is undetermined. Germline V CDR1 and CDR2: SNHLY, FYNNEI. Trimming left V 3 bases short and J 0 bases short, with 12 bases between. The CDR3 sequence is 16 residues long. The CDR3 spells CASSEGLAPSNQPQHF. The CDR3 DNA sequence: TGTGCCAGCAGTGAGGGTCTAGCCCCTAGCAATCAGCCCCAGCATTTT.

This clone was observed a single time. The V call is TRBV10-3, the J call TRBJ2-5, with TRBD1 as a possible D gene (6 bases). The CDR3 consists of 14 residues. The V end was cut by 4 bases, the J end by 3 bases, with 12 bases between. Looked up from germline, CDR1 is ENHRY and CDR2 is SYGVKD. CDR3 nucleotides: TGTGCCATCAGTGGGGCAGGGGTGGAAGAGACCCAGTACTTC. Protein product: CAISGAGVEETQYF.

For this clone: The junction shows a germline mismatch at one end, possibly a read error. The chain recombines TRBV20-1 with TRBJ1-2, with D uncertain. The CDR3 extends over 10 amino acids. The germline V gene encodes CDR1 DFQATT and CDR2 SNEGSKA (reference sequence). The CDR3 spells CSAREEDVAF. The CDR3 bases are TGCAGTGCTAGAGAGGAGGATGTGGCCTTC.

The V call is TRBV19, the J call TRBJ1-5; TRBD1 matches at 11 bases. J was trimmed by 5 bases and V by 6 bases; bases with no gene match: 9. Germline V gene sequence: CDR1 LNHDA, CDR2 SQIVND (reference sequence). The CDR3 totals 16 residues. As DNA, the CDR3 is TGTGCCAGTAGGGACCTGCTGGGACAGGGGGATCAGCCCCAGCATTTT. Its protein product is CASRDLLGQGDQPQHF.

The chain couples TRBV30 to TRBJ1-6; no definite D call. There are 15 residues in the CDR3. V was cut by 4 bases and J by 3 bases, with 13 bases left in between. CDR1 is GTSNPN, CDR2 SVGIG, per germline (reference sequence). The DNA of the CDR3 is TGTGCCTGGACGGGCAGGACTCGCTATAATTCACCCCTCCACTTT. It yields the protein CAWTGRTRYNSPLHF.

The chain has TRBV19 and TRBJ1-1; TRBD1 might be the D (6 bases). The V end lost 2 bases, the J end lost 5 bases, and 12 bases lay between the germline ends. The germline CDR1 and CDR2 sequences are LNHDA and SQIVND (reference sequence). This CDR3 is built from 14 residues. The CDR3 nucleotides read TGTGCCAGTAGTATAAACAGGGTAGGAACTGAAGCTTTCTTT. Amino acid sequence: CASSINRVGTEAFF.

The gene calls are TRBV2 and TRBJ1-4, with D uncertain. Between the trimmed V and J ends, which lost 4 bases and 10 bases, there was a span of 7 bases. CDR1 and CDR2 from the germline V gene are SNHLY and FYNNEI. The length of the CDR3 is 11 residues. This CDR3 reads CASSASGKLFF. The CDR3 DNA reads TGTGCCAGCAGTGCCAGCGGAAAACTGTTTTTT.

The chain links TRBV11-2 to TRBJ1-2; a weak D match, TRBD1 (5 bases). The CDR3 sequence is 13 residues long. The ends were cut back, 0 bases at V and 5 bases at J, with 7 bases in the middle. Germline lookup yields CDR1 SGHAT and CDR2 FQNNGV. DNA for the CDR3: TGTGCCAGCAGCTTAGACAGGACATATGGCTACACCTTC. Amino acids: CASSLDRTYGYTF. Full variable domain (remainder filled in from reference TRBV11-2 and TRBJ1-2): EAGVAQSPRYKIIEKRQSVAFWCNPISGHATLYWYQQILGQGPKLLIQFQNNGVVDDSQLPKDRFSAERLKGVDSTLKIQPAKLEDSAVYLCASSLDRTYGYTFGSGTRLTVV.

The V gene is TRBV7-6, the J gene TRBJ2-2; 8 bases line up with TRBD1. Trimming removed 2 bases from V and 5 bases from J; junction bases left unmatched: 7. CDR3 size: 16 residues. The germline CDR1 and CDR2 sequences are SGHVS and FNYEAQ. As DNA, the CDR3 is TGTGCCAGCAGCTTAATAAGACAGGGGAAAACCGGGGAGCTGTTTTTT. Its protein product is CASSLIRQGKTGELFF.

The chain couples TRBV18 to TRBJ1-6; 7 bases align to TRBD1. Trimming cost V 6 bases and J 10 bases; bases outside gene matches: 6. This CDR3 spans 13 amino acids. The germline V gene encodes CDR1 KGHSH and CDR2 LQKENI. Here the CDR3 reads CASSQGDRSPLHF. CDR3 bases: TGTGCCAGCTCGCAGGGGGATCGGTCACCCCTCCACTTT.

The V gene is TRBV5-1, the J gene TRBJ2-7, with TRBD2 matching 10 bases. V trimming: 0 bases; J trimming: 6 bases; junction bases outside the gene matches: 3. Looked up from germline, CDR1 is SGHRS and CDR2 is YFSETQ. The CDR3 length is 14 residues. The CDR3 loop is CASSLGLAGSEQYF. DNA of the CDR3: TGCGCCAGCAGCTTGGGACTAGCGGGTTCCGAGCAGTACTTC.

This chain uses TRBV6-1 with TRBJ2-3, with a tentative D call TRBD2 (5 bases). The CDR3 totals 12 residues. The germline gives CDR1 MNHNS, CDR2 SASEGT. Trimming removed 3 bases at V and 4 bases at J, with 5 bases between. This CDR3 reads CASSDGADTQYF. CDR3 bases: TGTGCCAGCAGTGACGGGGCAGATACGCAGTATTTT.

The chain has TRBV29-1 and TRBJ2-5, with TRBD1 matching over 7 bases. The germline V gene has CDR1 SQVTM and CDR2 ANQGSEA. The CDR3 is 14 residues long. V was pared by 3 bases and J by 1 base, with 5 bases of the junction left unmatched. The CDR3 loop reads CSVDLGTVQETQYF. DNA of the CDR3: TGCAGCGTTGATTTAGGGACAGTCCAAGAGACCCAGTACTTC.

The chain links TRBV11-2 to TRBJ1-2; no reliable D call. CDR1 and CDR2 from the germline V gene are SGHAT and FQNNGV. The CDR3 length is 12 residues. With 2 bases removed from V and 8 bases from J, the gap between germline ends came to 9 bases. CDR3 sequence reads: CASSLIGGGYTF. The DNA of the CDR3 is TGTGCCAGCAGCTTAATCGGAGGGGGCTACACCTTC.

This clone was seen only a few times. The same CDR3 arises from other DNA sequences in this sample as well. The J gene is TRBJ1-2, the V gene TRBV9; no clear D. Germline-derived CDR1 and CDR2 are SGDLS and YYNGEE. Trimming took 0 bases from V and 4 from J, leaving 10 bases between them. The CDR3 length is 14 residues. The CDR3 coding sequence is TGTGCCAGCAGCGTAGGGGAGGGAGGCTATGGCTACACCTTC. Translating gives CASSVGEGGYGYTF.

The CDR3 sequence: CASTVTGTGGGNTIYF. CDR3 DNA sequence: TGTGCCAGTACCGTGACCGGGACAGGGGGCGGAAACACCATATATTTT. The chain recombines TRBV19 with TRBJ1-3; 12 positions match TRBD1. CDR1 is LNHDA, CDR2 SQIVND, per germline (reference sequence). With 7 bases clipped from V and 4 bases from J, the junction kept 8 bases outside the gene matches. CDR3 length: 16 amino acids.

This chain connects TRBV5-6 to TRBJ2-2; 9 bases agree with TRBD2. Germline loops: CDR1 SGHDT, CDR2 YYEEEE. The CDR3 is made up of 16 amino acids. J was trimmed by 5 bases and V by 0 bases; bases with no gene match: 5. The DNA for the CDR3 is TGTGCCAGCAGCTTGGTTATAGCGGGAGTGACCGGGGAGCTGTTTTTT. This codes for CASSLVIAGVTGELFF.

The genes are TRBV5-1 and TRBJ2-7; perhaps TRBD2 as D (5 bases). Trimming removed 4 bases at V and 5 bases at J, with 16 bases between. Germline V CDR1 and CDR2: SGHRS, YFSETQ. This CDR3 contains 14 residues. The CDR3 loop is CASSLRGLRDEQYF. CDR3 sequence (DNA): TGCGCCAGCAGCCTTAGAGGGCTCCGGGACGAGCAGTACTTC.

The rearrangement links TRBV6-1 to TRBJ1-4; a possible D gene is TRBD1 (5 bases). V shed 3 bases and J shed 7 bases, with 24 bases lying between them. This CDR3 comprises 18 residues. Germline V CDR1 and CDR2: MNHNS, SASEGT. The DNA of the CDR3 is TGTGCCAGCAGTGACATTGAACAGGCACGGTTAGATGGTGAAAAACTGTTTTTT. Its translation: CASSDIEQARLDGEKLFF.

The CDR3 protein is CASSEVVGQALRNQPQHF. The CDR3 DNA follows: TGTGCCAGCAGTGAAGTCGTCGGACAGGCCCTAAGGAATCAGCCCCAGCATTTT. The chain employs TRBV6-1 and TRBJ1-5; 7 bases are a match to TRBD1. Unmatched junction bases numbered 13, after V lost 1 base and J lost 4 bases. Germline assignment: CDR1 MNHNS and CDR2 SASEGT. The length of the CDR3 is 18 residues.

CDR3 sequence (DNA): TGTGCCAGCAGCTTAGATGGGGGGACTCCCTATGGCTACACCTTC. The encoded protein is CASSLDGGTPYGYTF. The chain recombines TRBV11-2 with TRBJ1-2, with D maybe TRBD1 (5 bases). CDR3 length: 15 amino acids. Looked up from germline, CDR1 is SGHAT and CDR2 is FQNNGV. The V and J ends lost 0 bases and 4 bases respectively, with 12 bases between them.

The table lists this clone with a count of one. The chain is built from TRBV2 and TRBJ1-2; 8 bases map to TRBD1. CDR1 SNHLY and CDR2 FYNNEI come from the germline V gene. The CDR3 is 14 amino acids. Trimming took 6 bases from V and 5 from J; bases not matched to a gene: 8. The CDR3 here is CASRGTGSSYGYTF. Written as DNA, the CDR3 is TGTGCCAGCAGGGGGACAGGATCATCTTATGGCTACACCTTC.

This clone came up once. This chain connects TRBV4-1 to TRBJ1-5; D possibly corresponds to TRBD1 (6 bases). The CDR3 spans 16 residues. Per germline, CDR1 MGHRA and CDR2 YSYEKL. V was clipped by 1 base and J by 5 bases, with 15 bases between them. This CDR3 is CASSQVGGGGDQPQHF. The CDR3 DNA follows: TGCGCCAGCAGCCAAGTTGGGGGCGGGGGGGATCAGCCCCAGCATTTT.

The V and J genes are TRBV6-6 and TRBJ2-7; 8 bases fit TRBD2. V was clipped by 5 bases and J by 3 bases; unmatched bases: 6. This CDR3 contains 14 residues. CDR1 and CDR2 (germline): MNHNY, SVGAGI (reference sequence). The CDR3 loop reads CASSKSGLVYEQYF. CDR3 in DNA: TGTGCCAGCAGTAAGTCGGGACTAGTCTACGAGCAGTACTTC.

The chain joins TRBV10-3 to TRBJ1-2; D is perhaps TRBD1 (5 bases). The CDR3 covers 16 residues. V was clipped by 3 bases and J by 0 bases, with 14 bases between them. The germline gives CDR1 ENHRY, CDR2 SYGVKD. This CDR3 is CAISDPGGTSNYGYTF. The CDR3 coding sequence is TGTGCCATCAGTGACCCGGGGGGGACTTCTAACTATGGCTACACCTTC.

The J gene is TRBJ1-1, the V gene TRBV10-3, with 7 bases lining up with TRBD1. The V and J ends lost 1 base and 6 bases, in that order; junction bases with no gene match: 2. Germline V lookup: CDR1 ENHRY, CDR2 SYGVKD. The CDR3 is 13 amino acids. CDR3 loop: CAISELTGAEAFF. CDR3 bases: TGTGCCATCAGTGAGTTAACAGGGGCTGAAGCTTTCTTT.